This TCR beta chain is from a study of molecular identifiers for immune sequencing clone quantification. Study results and limitations: The share of molecules held by clones above 20 RNA copies was over 98% in effector cells and under 1% in naive cells.

Both previously described methods and listed TCR primers were employed to make bulk TCR libraries. TCRdb fed the PCR reads into MiXCR, producing one record per CDR3 protein. Of 75,000 to 100,000 distinct CDR3 sequences detected, 19% appear once; the ten largest clones hold 0.7% to 0.95%. Investigators produced naive CD8 libraries from approximately 20,000 to 1,000,000 sorted cells, drawing on 10%, 30% or 50% RNA. As CD8+CD4-CCR7+CD45RA+ cells, naive CD8 T cells were sorted. Germline V gene sequence: CDR1 MNHEY, CDR2 SVGAGI. The CDR3 length is 16 residues. The V segment lost 5 bases and the J segment 5 bases; nucleotides outside the gene matches: 6. The table lists this clonotype with many counts. As yet, its antigen is unknown.

This clonotype originated in a human donor in good health. Some libraries in this study had Jurkat cell RNA spiked in. What was sequenced was naive CD8+ T cells from blood, with Jurkat cell RNA spiked in. Subset denoted: FACS-sorted CD8+CD4-CCR7+CD45RA+ naive T cells. This chain connects TRBV6-5 to TRBJ2-3; 14 bases fit TRBD2. The CDR3 bases are TGTGCCAGCAGTCCGACTAGCGGGAGGGGTGTAGATACGCAGTATTTT. Translation gives CASSPTSGRGVDTQYF.